Reported below is one T cell receptor beta chain. TCRdb re-analysed the RT-PCR reads in MiXCR, keeping a single row per CDR3 protein. The table records about 700,000 distinct CDR3 sequences, 13% to 15% of them present only once. The V gene lost 0 bases and the J gene lost 2 bases, with 7 bases spanning the gap. The CDR3 consists of 13 residues. Germline CDR1 reads GTSNPN; CDR2 reads SVGIG (reference sequence). The J gene is TRBJ1-1, the V gene TRBV30; D is unresolved. This receptor was taken from a female donor in good health, serving as a healthy control. Specimen: memory CD4+ T cells from blood. CDR3 loop: CAWSVVPNTEAFF. The DNA of the CDR3 is TGTGCCTGGAGTGTTGTCCCCAACACTGAAGCTTTCTTT. The full variable domain, its missing parts supplied by reference TRBV30 and TRBJ1-1, is SQTIHQWPATLVQPVGSPLSLECTVEGTSNPNLYWYRQAAGRGLQLLFYSVGIGQISSEVPQNLSASRPQDRQFILSSKKLLLSDSGFYLCAWSVVPNTEAFFGQGTRLTVV.